This TCR beta chain comes out of a study of T cells in Graves' hyperthyroidism and ophthalmopathy. The authors deemed Graves' hyperthyroidism stable absent ophthalmopathy progression within 18 months. Uncontrolled infection, other autoimmune disease, pregnancy or lactation excluded patients. TCR beta CDR3 regions were amplified from RNA. HTBI primers were the set used in a first-round RT-PCR of the TCR CDR3. One entry per CDR3 protein results from TCRdb running MiXCR on the multiplex PCR reads. Among roughly 420,000 distinct CDR3 sequences, about 15% were seen once, and the ten largest hold roughly 13%. This clonotype turned up a few times. Trimming took off 0 bases at V and 2 bases at J, with 8 bases between the two ends. Per germline, CDR1 LGHNA and CDR2 YNFKEQ. The CDR3 spans 15 residues.

Sequencing used blood. This clonotype was sampled from a woman aged 18-35 years with Graves' hyperthyroidism. The genes are TRBV4-2 and TRBJ1-5; D is unresolved. CDR3 bases: TGTGCCAGCAGCCAAGATGGCCCTGGCAATCAGCCCCAGCATTTT. The encoded protein is CASSQDGPGNQPQHF.